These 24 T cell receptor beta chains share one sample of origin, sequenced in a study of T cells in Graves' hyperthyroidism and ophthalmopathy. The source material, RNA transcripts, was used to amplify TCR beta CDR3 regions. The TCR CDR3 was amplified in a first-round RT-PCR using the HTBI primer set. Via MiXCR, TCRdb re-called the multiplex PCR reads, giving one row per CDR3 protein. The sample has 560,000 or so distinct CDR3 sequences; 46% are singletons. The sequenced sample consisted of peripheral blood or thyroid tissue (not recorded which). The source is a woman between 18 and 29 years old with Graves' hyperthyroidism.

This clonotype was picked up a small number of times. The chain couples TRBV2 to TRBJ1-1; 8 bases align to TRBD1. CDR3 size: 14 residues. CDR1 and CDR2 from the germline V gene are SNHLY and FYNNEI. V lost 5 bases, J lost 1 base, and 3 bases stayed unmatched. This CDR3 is CASSSDRGNTEAFF. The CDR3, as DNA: TGTGCCAGCAGTAGTGACAGGGGGAACACTGAAGCTTTCTTT.

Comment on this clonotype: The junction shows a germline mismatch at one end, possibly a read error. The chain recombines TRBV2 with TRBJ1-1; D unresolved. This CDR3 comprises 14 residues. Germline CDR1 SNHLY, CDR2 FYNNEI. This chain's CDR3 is CANSFPGPGTEAFF. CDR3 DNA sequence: TGTGCCAACAGTTTCCCGGGCCCCGGCACTGAAGCTTTCTTT.

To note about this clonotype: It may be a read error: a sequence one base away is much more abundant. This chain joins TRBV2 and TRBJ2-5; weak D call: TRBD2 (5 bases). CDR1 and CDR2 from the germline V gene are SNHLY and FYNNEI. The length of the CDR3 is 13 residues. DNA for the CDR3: TGTGCCAGAAGTGAAGAGGGTGTGGTCGCCCAGTACTTC. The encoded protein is CARSEEGVVAQYF. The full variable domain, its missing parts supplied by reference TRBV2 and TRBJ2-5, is EPEVTQTPSHQVTQMGQEVILRCVPISNHLYFYWYRQILGQKVEFLVSFYNNEISEKSEIFDDQFSVERPDGSNFTLKIRSTKLEDSAMYFCARSEEGVVAQYFGPGTRLLVL.

The chain's CDR3 is CSVSFGSYEQYF. The CDR3 nucleotides are TGCAGCGTTAGTTTCGGCTCCTACGAGCAGTACTTC. The chain has TRBV29-1 and TRBJ2-7; no definite D call. The V and J ends lost 5 bases and 0 bases respectively, with 8 bases between them. The CDR3 consists of 12 residues. Germline lookup yields CDR1 SQVTM and CDR2 ANQGSEA.

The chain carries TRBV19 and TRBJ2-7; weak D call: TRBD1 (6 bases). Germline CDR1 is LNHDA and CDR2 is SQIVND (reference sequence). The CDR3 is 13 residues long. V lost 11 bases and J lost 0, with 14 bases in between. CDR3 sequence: CAVGRDNSYEQYF. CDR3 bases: TGTGCCGTCGGCCGGGACAACTCCTACGAGCAGTACTTC. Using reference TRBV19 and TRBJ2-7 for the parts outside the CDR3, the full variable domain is DGGITQSPKYLFRKEGQNVTLSCEQNLNHDAMYWYRQDPGQGLRLIYYSQIVNDFQKGDIAEGYSVSREKKESFPLTVTSAQKNPTAFYLCAVGRDNSYEQYFGPGTRLTVT.

DNA of the CDR3: TGTGCCAGTAGTATCCTAACTGGGGCCAACGTCCTGACTTTC. Translation gives CASSILTGANVLTF. The chain recombines TRBV7-2 with TRBJ2-6, with D unresolved. The CDR3 is made up of 14 amino acids. V was clipped by 9 bases and J by 2 bases, with 11 bases between them. CDR1 and CDR2 from the germline V gene are SGHTA and FQGNSA.

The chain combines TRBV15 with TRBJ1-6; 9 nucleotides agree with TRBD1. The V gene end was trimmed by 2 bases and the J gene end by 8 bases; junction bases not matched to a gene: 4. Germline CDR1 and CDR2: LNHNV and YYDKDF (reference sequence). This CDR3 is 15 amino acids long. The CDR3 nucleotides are TGTGCCACCAGCAGATCGACAGGGGGGGATTCACCCCTCCACTTT. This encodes CATSRSTGGDSPLHF.

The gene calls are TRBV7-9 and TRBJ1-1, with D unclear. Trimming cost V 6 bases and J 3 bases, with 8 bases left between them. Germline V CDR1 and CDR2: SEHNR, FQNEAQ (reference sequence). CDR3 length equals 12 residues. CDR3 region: CASRTIYTEAFF. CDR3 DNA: TGTGCCAGCAGGACGATATACACTGAAGCTTTCTTT.

The CDR3 nucleotides read TGCAGCGTTGAAGGGGTCGAGACCCAGTACTTC. It yields the protein CSVEGVETQYF. V usage is TRBV29-1 and J usage is TRBJ2-5; no firm D call. V was clipped by 1 base and J by 5 bases, with 5 bases between them. The germline V gene encodes CDR1 SQVTM and CDR2 ANQGSEA. This CDR3 comprises 11 residues.

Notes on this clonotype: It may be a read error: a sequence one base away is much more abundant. CDR3 sequence reads: CATRGDPFEQYF. The CDR3 nucleotides are TGTGCCACCAGAGGGGACCCCTTCGAGCAGTACTTC. The chain joins TRBV15 to TRBJ2-7; D may match TRBD1 or TRBD2 (5 bases each). The CDR3 contains 12 residues. Germline V gene lookup returns CDR1 LNHNV and CDR2 YYDKDF (reference sequence). Trimming removed 6 bases from V and 6 bases from J, with 12 bases in between.

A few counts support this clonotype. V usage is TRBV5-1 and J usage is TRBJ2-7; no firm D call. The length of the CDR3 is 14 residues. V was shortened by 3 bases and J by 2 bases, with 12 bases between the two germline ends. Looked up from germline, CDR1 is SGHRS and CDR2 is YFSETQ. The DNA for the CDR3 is TGCGCCAGCAGCTCCGGCCCAGACACCTACGAGCAGTACTTC. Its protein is CASSSGPDTYEQYF.

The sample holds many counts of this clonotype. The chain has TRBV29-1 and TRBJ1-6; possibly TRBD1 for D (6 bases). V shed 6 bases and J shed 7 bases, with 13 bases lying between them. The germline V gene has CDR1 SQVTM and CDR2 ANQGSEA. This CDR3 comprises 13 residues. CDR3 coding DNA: TGCAGCGTAAAAACAGGGAGCAATTCACCCCTCCACTTT. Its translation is CSVKTGSNSPLHF. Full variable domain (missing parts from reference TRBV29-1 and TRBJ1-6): SAVISQKPSRDICQRGTSLTIQCQVDSQVTMMFWYRQQPGQSLTLIATANQGSEATYESGFVIDKFPISRPNLTFSTLTVSNMSPEDSSIYLCSVKTGSNSPLHFGNGTRLTVT.

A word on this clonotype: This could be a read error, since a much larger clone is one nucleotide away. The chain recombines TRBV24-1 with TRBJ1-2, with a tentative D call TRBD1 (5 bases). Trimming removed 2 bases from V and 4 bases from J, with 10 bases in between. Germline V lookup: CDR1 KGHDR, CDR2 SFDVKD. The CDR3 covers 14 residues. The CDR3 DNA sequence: TGTGCCACCAGTGATTCAGACAGACCCTATGGCTACACCTTC. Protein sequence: CATSDSDRPYGYTF.

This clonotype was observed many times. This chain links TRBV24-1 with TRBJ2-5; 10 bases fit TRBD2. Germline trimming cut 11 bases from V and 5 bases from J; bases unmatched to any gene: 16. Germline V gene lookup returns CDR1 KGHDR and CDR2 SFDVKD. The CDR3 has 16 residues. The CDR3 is CAIENSLAGDGETQYF. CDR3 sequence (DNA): TGTGCCATCGAAAACAGTCTAGCGGGAGACGGGGAGACCCAGTACTTC.

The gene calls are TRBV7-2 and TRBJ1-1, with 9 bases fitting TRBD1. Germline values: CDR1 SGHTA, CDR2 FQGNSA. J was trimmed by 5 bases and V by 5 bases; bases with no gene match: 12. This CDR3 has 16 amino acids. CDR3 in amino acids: CASSIGQGTGGTEAFF. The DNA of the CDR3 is TGTGCCAGCAGCATTGGACAGGGGACAGGAGGGACTGAAGCTTTCTTT.

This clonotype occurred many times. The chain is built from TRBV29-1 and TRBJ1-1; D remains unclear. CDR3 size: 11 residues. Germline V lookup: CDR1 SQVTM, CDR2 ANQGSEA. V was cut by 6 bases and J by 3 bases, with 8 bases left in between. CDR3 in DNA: TGCAGCGTCGCCGCGGACACTGAAGCTTTCTTT. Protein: CSVAADTEAFF.

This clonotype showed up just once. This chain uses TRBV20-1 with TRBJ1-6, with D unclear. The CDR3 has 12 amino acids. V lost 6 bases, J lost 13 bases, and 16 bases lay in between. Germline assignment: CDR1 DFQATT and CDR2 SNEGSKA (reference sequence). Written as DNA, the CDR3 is TGCAGTGCCCGGATCTATCCGGGCCCCCTCCACTTT. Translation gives CSARIYPGPLHF.

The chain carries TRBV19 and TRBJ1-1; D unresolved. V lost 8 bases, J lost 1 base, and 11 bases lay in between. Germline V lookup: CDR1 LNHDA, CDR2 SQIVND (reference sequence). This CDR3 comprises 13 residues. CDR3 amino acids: CASGEFGNTEAFF. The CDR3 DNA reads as TGTGCCAGTGGCGAGTTCGGGAACACTGAAGCTTTCTTT.

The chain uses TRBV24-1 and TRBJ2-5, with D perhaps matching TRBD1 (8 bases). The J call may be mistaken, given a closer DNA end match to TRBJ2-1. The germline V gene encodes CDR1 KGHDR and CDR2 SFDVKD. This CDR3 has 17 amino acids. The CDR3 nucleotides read TGTGCCACCAGTGATGCCGTCGACAGGGGACTATACAATGAGCAGTTCTTC. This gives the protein CATSDAVDRGLYNEQFF.

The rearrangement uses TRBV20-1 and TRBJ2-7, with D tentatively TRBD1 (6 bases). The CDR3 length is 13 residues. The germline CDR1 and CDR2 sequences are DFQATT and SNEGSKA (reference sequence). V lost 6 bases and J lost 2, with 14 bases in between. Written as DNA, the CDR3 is TGCAGTGCCCTCAAAACAGGGACCTACGAGCAGTACTTC. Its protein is CSALKTGTYEQYF.

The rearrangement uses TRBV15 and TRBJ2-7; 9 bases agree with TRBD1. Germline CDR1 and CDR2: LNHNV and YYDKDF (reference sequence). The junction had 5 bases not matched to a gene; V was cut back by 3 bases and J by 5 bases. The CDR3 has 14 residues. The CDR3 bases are TGTGCCACCAGCAGGTTGACAGGGGGAAACGAGCAGTACTTC. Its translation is CATSRLTGGNEQYF.

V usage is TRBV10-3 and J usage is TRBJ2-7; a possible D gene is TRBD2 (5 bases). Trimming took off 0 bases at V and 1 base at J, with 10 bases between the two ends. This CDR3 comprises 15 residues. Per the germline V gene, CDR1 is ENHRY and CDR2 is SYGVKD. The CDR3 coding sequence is TGTGCCATCAGTGAGTCGAGACTAATGTCCTACGAGCAGTACTTC. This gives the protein CAISESRLMSYEQYF.

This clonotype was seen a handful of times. The CDR3 protein is CASSWAEGSGNTIYF. The CDR3 DNA follows: TGCGCCAGCAGCTGGGCTGAGGGCTCTGGAAACACCATATATTTT. The chain combines TRBV5-1 with TRBJ1-3, with D uncertain. Trimming shortened V by 3 bases and J by 0 bases, and 10 bases separated the two germline ends. The CDR3 consists of 15 residues. CDR1 is SGHRS and CDR2 is YFSETQ in the germline V gene.

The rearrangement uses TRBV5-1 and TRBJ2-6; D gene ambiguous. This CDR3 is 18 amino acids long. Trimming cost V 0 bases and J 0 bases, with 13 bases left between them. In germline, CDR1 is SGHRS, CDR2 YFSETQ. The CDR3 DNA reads TGCGCCAGCAGCTTGGTCGGTCAGACCCGCTCTGGGGCCAACGTCCTGACTTTC. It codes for CASSLVGQTRSGANVLTF.